This T cell receptor (beta chain) stems from a study of Ad26.COV2.S vaccination and SARS-CoV-2 variants. Only in-frame clones appear in the TCRdb table, and some are missing; sequencing was by immunoSEQ multiplex PCR. Found here are 410,000 or so clones, 90% of them singletons; the top ten hold less than 15%. Noted treatment: 15 to 20 received Ad26.COV2.S at low or high dose, single or two shots; 5 received placebo; per-sample allocation not given. Repertoires come from day 63 after the first vaccine or placebo injection. In germline, CDR1 is SSHAT, CDR2 FNYEAQ (reference sequence). This CDR3 contains 15 residues. In its sample, this clone was seen a few times. One junction end does not reproduce the germline sequence, and a read error may be involved.

This TCR came from a person between 18 and 59 years old who received the Ad26.COV2.S COVID-19 vaccine or a placebo. The chain employs TRBV7-7 and TRBJ2-2; 11 bases align to TRBD2. This specimen consisted of peripheral blood, obtained in a trial of Ad26.COV2.S vaccine versus placebo. The CDR3 region is CASSSLAGGTGELFF. CDR3 sequence (DNA): TGTGCTAGCAGCTCGCTAGCGGGAGGAACCGGGGAGCTGTTTTTT.